Listed below are T cell receptor beta chains from one sample, sequenced in a study of radiation and T cells in renal cell carcinoma. Sequencing was performed with immunoSEQ multiplex PCR; in TCRdb, only in-frame clones are kept and a portion is missing. The sample contains 140,000 to 150,000 clones, about 87% of which appear only once. The starting material was blood, obtained from a patient whose treatment included radiotherapy and nephrectomy. These receptors were collected from a woman in her 70s with renal cell carcinoma. The CDR3 runs from the conserved cysteine through the conserved F or W.

v_gene	CDR3aa
TRBV7-9	CASSLVSGGAGEQFF
TRBV2	CASGQSSYEQYF
TRBV6-5	CASSNRLARGETQYF
TRBV30	CAWSQILGIGELFF
TRBV2	CASSEVRAVNTEAFF
TRBV28	CASSSTDPYGYTF
TRBV7-9	CASSSTAPTSYGYTF
TRBV28	CASSPSGATPLDTQYF
TRBV7-2	CASSRPGASRLGTDTQYF
TRBV29-1	CSVGLAAGYGYTF
TRBV5-1	CASSLAFGDQPQHF
TRBV6-4	CASRGPGGVNFF
TRBV19	CASSIYPNIETQYF
TRBV2	CASSDYMGYTEAFF
TRBV12-1	CASSPRPGRFTEAFF
TRBV5-1	CASSLVGLAGGSYEQYF